This T cell receptor beta chain was identified in a study of blood T cell repertoires in COVID-19 (dated by TCRdb to between 2020 and 2021). Some background on the complete study: The collaborator samples originated in the United States, Italy and Spain and spanned the acute and convalescent phases of COVID-19. The material from the prospective study consisted of cDNA or gDNA derived from T cells, B-cell-depleted T cells, or PBMCs. Subjects who had been exposed to COVID-19, were actively infected with it, or had recovered from it provided the deeply sampled blood TCRbeta repertoires that made up the dataset. A freely available public database, intended as a resource for researchers studying the immune response to SARS-CoV-2, is where the repertoires were released. Samples were obtained from the ongoing ImmuneRACE study (first 160 participants) and from 950 to 1,500 subjects provided by 6 global collaborators. Nearly every sample came with metadata listing a de-identified subject ID, COVID-19 status, age in years and sex. HLA class I and class II types, where available, came from metadata supplied by the sample provider rather than from assay-based typing. The paper as a whole reports these results and caveats: The amount of clinical and demographic metadata varied by source and participant and was provided uncurated.

TCRbeta CDR3 regions were amplified from genomic DNA using the immunoSEQ Assay, a bias-controlled multiplex PCR. From the authors' description of their analysis: Within the assay, amplification of reference gene primers was used to estimate how many nucleated cells each sample contained. To quantify the absolute abundance of each unique TCRbeta CDR3 rearrangement, sequence reads were collapsed and filtered. For each sample, productive Simpson clonality was calculated as the square root of Simpson's diversity index across productive rearrangements. In its TCRdb copy, this immuneACCESS table keeps in-frame sequences only and misses some clones. Where compared with another copy, unresolved V genes explain less than half of these, and the others have no known cause. V, J and clone size reflect that table, while D and trimming were determined from the DNA. This sample gives fewer than 300,000 clones in total; over 75% of them show up just once. The top ten constitute about 1.1% of the sample.

Participants in the prospective study were enrolled through a virtual design, were aged roughly 18 to 100 years, and lived in approximately 24 United States geographic areas. In the prospective study, cohorts were assigned on the basis of participant-reported clinical history obtained from a screening survey and a study questionnaire. ImmuneRACE Cohort 3 recovered participants were defined by two consecutive negative NP/OP PCR tests, healthcare professional clearance, or symptom resolution. In the prospective study, mobile phlebotomists collected whole blood, serum and a nasopharyngeal or oropharyngeal swab from each participant. Additional blood draws and questionnaires over an approximately two-month period could optionally be provided by prospective study participants. Prospective study blood samples were shipped either frozen or at room temperature before DNA extraction. On this clone: The clone's antigen remains unknown. The input lacks base qualities; no much larger clone sits a single base away.

The sequence came from a woman in her twenties or thirties who had recovered from COVID-19. The sample comprised PBMCs or T cells enriched from blood (not recorded which).

In nucleotides, the sequence is TGTGCCAGCAGCGTAGGCTCGGTCGGTCTGAACACCGGGGAGCTGTTTTTT. It is translated as CASSVGSVGLNTGELFF. This chain is built from TRBV9 and TRBJ2-2, with no D gene named confidently. The cysteine opens and the phenylalanine closes a CDR3 of 17 amino acids. The CDR3 DNA has 51 bases and is translated from base 1. Per the germline V gene, SGDLS is the CDR1 and YYNGEE is the CDR2. V is clipped by 0 bases and J by 1 base, and the sequence between their germline boundaries is 13 bases long.